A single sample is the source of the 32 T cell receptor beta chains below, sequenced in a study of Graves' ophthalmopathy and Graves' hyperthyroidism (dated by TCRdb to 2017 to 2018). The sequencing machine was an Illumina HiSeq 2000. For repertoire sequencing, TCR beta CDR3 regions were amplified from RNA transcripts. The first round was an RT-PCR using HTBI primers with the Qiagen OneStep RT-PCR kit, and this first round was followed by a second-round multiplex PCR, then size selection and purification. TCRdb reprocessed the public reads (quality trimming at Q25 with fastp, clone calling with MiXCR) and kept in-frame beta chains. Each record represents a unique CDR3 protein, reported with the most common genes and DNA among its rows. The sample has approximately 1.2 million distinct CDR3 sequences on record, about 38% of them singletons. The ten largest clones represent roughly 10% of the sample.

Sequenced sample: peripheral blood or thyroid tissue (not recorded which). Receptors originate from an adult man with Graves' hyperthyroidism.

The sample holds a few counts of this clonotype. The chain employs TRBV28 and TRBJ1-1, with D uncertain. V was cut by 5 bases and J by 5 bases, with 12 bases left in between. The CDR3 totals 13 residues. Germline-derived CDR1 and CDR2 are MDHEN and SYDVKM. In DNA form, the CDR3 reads TGTGCCAGCAGTGTGACACCCGAGACTGAAGCTTTCTTT. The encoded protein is CASSVTPETEAFF.

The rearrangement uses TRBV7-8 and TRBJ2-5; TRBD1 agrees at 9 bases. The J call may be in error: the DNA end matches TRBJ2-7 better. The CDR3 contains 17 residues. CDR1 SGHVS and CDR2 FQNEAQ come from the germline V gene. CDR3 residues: CASSQGQGLKGRDEQYF. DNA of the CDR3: TGTGCCAGCAGCCAGGGACAGGGTCTCAAAGGGCGAGACGAGCAGTACTTC.

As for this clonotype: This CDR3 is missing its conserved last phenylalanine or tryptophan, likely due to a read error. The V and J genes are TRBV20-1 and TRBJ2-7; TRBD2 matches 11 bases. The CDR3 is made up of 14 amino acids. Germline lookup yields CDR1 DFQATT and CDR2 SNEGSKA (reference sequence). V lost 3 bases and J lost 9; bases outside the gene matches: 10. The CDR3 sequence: CSASPLAGGPSQYL. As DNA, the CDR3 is TGCAGTGCTAGCCCCTTAGCGGGAGGGCCATCGCAGTACCTC.

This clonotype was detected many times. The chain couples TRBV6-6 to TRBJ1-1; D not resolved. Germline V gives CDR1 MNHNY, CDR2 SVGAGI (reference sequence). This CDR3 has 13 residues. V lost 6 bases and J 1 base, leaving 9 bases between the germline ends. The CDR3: CASRPSGNTEAFF. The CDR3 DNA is TGTGCCAGCAGACCCAGTGGGAACACTGAAGCTTTCTTT.

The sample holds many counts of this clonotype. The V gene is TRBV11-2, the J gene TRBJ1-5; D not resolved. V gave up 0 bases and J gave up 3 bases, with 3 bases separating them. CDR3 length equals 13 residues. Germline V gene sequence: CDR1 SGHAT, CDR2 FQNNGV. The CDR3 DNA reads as TGTGCCAGCAGCTTAGAGAACAATCAGCCCCAGCATTTT. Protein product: CASSLENNQPQHF. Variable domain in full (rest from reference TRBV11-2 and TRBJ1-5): EAGVAQSPRYKIIEKRQSVAFWCNPISGHATLYWYQQILGQGPKLLIQFQNNGVVDDSQLPKDRFSAERLKGVDSTLKIQPAKLEDSAVYLCASSLENNQPQHFGDGTRLSIL.

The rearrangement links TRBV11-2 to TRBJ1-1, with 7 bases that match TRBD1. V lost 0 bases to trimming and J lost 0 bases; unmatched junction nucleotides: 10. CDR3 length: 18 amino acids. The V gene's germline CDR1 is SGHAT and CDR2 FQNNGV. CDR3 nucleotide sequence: TGTGCCAGCAGCTTAGAGAGGGGCAGGGGGAGCATGAACACTGAAGCTTTCTTT. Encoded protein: CASSLERGRGSMNTEAFF.

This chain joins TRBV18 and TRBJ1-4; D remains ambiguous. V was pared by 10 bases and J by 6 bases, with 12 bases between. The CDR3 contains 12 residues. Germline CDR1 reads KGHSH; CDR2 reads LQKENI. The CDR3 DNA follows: TGTGCCACCCGGAGGGAGGATGAAAAACTGTTTTTT. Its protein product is CATRREDEKLFF.

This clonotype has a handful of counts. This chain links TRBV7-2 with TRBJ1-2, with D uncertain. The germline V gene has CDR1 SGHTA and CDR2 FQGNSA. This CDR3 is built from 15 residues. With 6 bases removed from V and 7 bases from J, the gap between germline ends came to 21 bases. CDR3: CASSYQTPQLGGYTF. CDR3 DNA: TGTGCCAGCAGTTACCAGACCCCACAGCTGGGTGGCTACACCTTC.

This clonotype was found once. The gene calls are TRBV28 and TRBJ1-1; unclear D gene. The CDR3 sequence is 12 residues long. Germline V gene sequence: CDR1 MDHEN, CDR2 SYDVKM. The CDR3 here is CVAAGENTEAFF. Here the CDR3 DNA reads TGTGTCGCGGCCGGGGAGAACACTGAAGCTTTCTTT.

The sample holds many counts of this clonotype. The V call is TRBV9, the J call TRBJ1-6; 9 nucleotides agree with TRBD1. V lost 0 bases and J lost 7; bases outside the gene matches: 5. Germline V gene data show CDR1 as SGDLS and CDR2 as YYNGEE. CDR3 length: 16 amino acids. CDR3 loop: CASSVARTGENSPLHF. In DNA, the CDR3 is TGTGCCAGCAGCGTAGCCCGGACAGGGGAAAATTCACCCCTCCACTTT.

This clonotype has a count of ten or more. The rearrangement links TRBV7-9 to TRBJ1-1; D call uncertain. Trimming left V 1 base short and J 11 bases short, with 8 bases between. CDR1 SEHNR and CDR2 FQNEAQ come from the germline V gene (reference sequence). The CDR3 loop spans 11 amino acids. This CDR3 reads CASSLEAGAFF. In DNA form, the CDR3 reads TGTGCCAGCAGCTTAGAGGCCGGCGCTTTCTTT.

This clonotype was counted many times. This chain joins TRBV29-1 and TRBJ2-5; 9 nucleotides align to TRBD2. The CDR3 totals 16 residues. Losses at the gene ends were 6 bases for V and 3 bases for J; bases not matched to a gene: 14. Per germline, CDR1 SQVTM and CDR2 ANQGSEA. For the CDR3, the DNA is TGCAGCGTCGCTCCAGGGCTAGCGGGGCTAGAAGAGACCCAGTACTTC. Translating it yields CSVAPGLAGLEETQYF.

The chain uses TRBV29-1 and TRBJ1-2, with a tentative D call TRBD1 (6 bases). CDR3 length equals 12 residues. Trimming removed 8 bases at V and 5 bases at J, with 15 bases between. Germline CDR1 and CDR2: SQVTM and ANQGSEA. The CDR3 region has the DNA TGCAGCTACCGACAGGTGGAATATGGCTACACCTTC. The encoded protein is CSYRQVEYGYTF.

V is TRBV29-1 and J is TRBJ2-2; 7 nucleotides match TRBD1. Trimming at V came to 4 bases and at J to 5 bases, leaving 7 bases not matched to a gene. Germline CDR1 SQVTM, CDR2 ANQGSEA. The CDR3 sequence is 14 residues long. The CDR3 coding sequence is TGCAGCGTTGGGGGGACAGCCTCGACCGGGGAGCTGTTTTTT. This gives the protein CSVGGTASTGELFF.

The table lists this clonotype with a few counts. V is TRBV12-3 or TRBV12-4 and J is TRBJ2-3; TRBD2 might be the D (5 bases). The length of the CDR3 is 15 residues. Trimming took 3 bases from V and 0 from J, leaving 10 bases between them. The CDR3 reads CASSLGAESTDTQYF. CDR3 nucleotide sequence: TGTGCCAGCAGTTTGGGAGCGGAAAGCACAGATACGCAGTATTTT.

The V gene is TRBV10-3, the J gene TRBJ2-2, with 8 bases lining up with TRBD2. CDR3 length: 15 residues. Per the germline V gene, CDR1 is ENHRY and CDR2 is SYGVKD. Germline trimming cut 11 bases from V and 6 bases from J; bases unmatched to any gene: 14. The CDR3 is CASEGTAGEAGELFF. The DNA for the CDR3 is TGTGCCTCAGAGGGTACAGCGGGAGAAGCCGGGGAGCTGTTTTTT.

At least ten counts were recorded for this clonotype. This chain's CDR3 is CASSQAGTYEQYF. The DNA of the CDR3 is TGTGCCAGCAGCCAAGCGGGGACCTACGAGCAGTACTTC. The rearrangement joins TRBV11-2 to TRBJ2-7; 7 nucleotides match TRBD2. The germline V gene encodes CDR1 SGHAT and CDR2 FQNNGV. This CDR3 comprises 13 residues. V lost 5 bases, J lost 2 bases, and 3 bases stayed unmatched.

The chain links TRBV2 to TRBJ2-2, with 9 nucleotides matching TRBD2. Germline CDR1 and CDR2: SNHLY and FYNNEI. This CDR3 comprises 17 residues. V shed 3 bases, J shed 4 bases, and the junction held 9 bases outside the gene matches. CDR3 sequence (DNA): TGTGCCAGCAGTGAGGAGTATGCACTAGCGGGCACCGGGGAGCTGTTTTTT. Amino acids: CASSEEYALAGTGELFF. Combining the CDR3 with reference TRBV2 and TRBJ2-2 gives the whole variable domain EPEVTQTPSHQVTQMGQEVILRCVPISNHLYFYWYRQILGQKVEFLVSFYNNEISEKSEIFDDQFSVERPDGSNFTLKIRSTKLEDSAMYFCASSEEYALAGTGELFFGEGSRLTVL.

CDR3 residues: CASGRDAGDEKLFF. The CDR3 DNA follows: TGTGCCAGCGGCCGGGACGCAGGGGATGAAAAACTGTTTTTT. V and J are TRBV6-5 and TRBJ1-4, with a possible D match to TRBD1 (6 bases). The ends were cut back, 8 bases at V and 6 bases at J, with 16 bases in the middle. Germline CDR1 MNHEY, CDR2 SVGAGI. The CDR3 loop spans 14 amino acids.

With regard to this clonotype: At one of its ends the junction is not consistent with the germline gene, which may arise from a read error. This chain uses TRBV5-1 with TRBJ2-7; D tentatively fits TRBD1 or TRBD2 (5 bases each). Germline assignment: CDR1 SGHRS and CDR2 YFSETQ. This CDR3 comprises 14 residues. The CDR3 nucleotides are TGCGCCAGCAGCCCTGGGACCCTCTCCTACGAGCGGTACTTC. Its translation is CASSPGTLSYERYF.

This chain's CDR3 is CSLRLAAHEQYF. The CDR3 nucleotides read TGCAGCTTGCGACTAGCGGCCCACGAGCAGTACTTC. This chain joins TRBV29-1 and TRBJ2-7, with TRBD2 matching over 9 bases. The CDR3 is 12 residues long. V shed 8 bases, J shed 5 bases, and the junction held 7 bases outside the gene matches. Germline CDR1 is SQVTM and CDR2 is ANQGSEA.

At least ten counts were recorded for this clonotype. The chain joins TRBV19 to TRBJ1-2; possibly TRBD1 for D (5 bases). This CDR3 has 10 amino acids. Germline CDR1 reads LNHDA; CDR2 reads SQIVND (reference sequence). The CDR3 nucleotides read TGTGCTCCGGGGGGCTATGGCTACACCTTC. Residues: CAPGGYGYTF.

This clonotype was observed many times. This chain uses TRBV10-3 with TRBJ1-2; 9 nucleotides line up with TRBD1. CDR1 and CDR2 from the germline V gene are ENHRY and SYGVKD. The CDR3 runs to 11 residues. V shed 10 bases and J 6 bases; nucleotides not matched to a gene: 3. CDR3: CATRTGDGYTF. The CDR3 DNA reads TGTGCCACTCGGACAGGGGATGGCTACACCTTC.

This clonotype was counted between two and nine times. The CDR3: CASSLTQGAVGELFF. As DNA, the CDR3 is TGCGCCAGCAGCTTGACACAGGGGGCTGTCGGGGAGCTGTTTTTT. The chain uses TRBV5-1 and TRBJ2-2; 9 bases agree with TRBD1. V lost 1 base to trimming and J lost 7 bases; unmatched junction nucleotides: 5. Looked up from germline, CDR1 is SGHRS and CDR2 is YFSETQ. This CDR3 has 15 residues.

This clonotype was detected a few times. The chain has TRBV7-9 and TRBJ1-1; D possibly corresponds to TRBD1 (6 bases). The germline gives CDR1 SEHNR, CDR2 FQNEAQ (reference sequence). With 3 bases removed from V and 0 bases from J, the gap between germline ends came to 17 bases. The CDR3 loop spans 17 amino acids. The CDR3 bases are TGTGCCAGCAGCTTGTCAGGAGGGGGGGCAATGAACACTGAAGCTTTCTTT. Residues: CASSLSGGGAMNTEAFF.

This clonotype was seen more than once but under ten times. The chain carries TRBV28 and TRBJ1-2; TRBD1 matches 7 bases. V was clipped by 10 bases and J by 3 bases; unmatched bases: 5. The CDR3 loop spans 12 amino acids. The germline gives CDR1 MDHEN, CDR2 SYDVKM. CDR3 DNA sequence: TGTGCCACCGACAGGGTGGACTATGGCTACACCTTC. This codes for CATDRVDYGYTF.

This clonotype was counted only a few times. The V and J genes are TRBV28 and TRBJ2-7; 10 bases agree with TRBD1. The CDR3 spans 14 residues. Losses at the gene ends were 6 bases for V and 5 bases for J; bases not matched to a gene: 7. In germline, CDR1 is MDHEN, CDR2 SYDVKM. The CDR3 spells CASRGHGTGDEQYF. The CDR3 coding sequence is TGTGCCAGCAGAGGACACGGGACAGGGGACGAGCAGTACTTC.

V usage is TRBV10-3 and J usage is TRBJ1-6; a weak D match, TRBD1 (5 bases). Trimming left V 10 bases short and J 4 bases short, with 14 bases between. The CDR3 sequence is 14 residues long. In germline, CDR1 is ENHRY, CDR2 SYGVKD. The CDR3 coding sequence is TGTGCCAGCGAGGGGACGGAATATAATTCACCCCTCCACTTT. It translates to CASEGTEYNSPLHF.

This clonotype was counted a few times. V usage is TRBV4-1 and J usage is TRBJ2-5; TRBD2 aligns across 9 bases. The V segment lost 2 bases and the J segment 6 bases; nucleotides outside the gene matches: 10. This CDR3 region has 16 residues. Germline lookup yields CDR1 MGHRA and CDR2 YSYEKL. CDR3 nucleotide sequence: TGCGCCAGCAGCCAACCCGGGACTAGCCCTCTCAAGACCCAGTACTTC. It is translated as CASSQPGTSPLKTQYF.

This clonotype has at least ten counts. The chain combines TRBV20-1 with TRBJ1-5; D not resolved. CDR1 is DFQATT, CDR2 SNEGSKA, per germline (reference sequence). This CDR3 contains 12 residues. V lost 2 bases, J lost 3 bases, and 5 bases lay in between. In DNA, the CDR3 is TGCAGTGCTAGATTGGCCAATCAGCCCCAGCATTTT. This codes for CSARLANQPQHF.

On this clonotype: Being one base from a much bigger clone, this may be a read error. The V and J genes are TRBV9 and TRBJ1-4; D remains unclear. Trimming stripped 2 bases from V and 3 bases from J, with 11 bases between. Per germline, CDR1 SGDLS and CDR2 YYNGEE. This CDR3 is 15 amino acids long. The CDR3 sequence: CASSVRQDSNEKLFF. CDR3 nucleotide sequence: TGTGCCAGCAGCGTCAGGCAGGATTCTAATGAAAAACTGTTTTTT.

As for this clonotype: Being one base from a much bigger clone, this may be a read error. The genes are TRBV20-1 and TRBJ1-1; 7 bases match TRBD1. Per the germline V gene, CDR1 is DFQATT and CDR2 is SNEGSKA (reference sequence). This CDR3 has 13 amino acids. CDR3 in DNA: TGCAACCCACGACAGGGCGGTAGCACTGAATCTTTCTTT. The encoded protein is CNPRQGGSTESFF.